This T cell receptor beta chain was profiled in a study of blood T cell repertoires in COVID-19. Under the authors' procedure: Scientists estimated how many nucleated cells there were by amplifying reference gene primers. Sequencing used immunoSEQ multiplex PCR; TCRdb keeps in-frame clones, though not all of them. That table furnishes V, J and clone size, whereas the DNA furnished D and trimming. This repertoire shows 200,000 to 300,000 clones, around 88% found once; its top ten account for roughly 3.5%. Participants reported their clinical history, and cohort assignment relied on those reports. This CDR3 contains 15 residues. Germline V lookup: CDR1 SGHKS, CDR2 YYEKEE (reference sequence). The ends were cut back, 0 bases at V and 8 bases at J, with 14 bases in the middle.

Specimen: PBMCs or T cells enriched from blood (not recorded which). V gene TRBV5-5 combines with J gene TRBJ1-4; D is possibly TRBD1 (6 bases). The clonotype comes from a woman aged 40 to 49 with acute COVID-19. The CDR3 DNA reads TGTGCCAGCAGCTTGGTAGGGGGAGATCACGAAAAACTGTTTTTT. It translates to CASSLVGGDHEKLFF.